The clone carrying this T cell receptor (beta chain) has only a few counts. Its specificity is not known. The data are from a study of blood T cells in healthy people across ages. Study outcomes and limitations: Naive T cell percentage by flow cytometry tracked strongly with beta diversity.

Germline CDR1 is DFQATT and CDR2 is SNEGSKA (reference sequence). The CDR3 is 15 residues long. The J segment lost 2 bases and the V segment lost 6 bases, leaving 11 bases of the junction unmatched. A second PCR, run for roughly 7 to 11 cycles, used a sample-barcoded 5' primer plus a J-beta primer mix. Every sample produced at least 3 million CDR3-containing paired-end reads. TCRdb used MiXCR to reprocess the 5' RACE reads, holding one entry per CDR3 protein. Among some 1,000,000 distinct CDR3 sequences listed, approximately 26% were seen once. This sample was shared with a second study, whose subject was T cells of mothers and their children. That work contributes: Slightly higher overlap, not significant, was seen in related mother-child pairs than in unrelated pairs.

The clonotype originates from a girl aged 2 to 9 in good health. The chain employs TRBV20-1 and TRBJ2-3, with 7 positions matching TRBD2. Specimen: blood. CDR3 sequence reads: CSAPRLAGDTDTQYF. The CDR3 region has the DNA TGCAGTGCCCCTAGGTTGGCGGGGGACACAGATACGCAGTATTTT.